The 18 T cell receptor beta chains below come from one sample, sequenced in a study of T-cell reconstitution after alpha-beta-depleted transplantation in children. Unique molecular identifiers featured in how the TCRbeta library was prepared. TCRdb processed the PCR reads anew with MiXCR; each CDR3 protein has one entry. The sample lists about 490,000 distinct CDR3 sequences, roughly a tenth occurring once. The source material was PBMCs, sampled before TCRalphabeta/CD19-depleted stem cell transplant. Source of these receptors: a child aged 2 to 10 with inherited bone marrow failure, due to receive a stem cell transplant.

This clonotype has a count of ten or more. The CDR3 nucleotides are TGCGCCAGCAGCCAAGGACACGTTGGGGGCACAGATACGCAGTATTTT. Translating gives CASSQGHVGGTDTQYF. The chain couples TRBV4-1 to TRBJ2-3; D remains unclear. Germline CDR1 is MGHRA and CDR2 is YSYEKL. The CDR3 is 16 residues long. The ends were cut back, 1 base at V and 1 base at J, with 12 bases in the middle.

This clonotype has at least ten counts. The chain joins TRBV2 to TRBJ2-2; D gene ambiguous. CDR1 SNHLY and CDR2 FYNNEI come from the germline V gene. The CDR3 extends over 15 amino acids. Trimming shortened V by 4 bases and J by 2 bases, and 11 bases separated the two germline ends. CDR3 in DNA: TGTGCCAGCAGTGCAGATATGGGTAACACCGGGGAGCTGTTTTTT. It translates to CASSADMGNTGELFF.

This clonotype was seen ten or more times. The rearrangement uses TRBV6-1 and TRBJ1-2; D perhaps matches TRBD1 (5 bases). Germline loops: CDR1 MNHNS, CDR2 SASEGT. CDR3 size: 15 residues. Trimming cost V 4 bases and J 7 bases, with 19 bases left between them. CDR3 nucleotide sequence: TGTGCCAGCAGTGCCGACCATTCAAGGGGTCTTGGCTACACCTTC. It yields the protein CASSADHSRGLGYTF.

The chain carries TRBV10-3 and TRBJ2-7; the D is unclear. Germline assignment: CDR1 ENHRY and CDR2 SYGVKD. Trimming took 4 bases from V and 2 from J, leaving 15 bases between them. This CDR3 comprises 15 residues. The CDR3 DNA sequence: TGTGCCATCAGTGTAGGGATCAGGACCACCTACGAGCAGTACTTC. Translating it yields CAISVGIRTTYEQYF.

This clonotype was recorded many times. The J gene is TRBJ1-1, the V gene TRBV12-3 or TRBV12-4; no clear D gene. The CDR3 totals 14 residues. The V end lost 4 bases, the J end lost 3 bases, and 12 bases lay between the germline ends. The CDR3 sequence is CASSYSLRDTEAFF. CDR3 nucleotide sequence: TGTGCCAGCAGTTACAGCCTGAGGGACACTGAAGCTTTCTTT.

The sample holds one count of this clonotype. J is TRBJ2-5 and V is TRBV13; tentatively, D is TRBD2 (5 bases). V was trimmed by 1 base and J by 2 bases, leaving 23 bases between them. The germline V gene encodes CDR1 PRHDT and CDR2 FYEKMQ (reference sequence). The CDR3 totals 19 residues. The CDR3 here is CASSLVTFSSPMGQETQYF. The CDR3 bases are TGTGCCAGCAGCTTAGTTACGTTTTCTAGCCCCATGGGGCAAGAGACCCAGTACTTC.

At least ten counts were recorded for this clonotype. The CDR3, as DNA: TGTGCCAGCAGTCGTACAGGGTATGAGCAGTTCTTC. It is translated as CASSRTGYEQFF. The chain employs TRBV2 and TRBJ2-1; TRBD1 is a possible D gene (6 bases). Between the trimmed V and J ends, which lost 5 bases and 8 bases, there was a span of 10 bases. This CDR3 comprises 12 residues. CDR1 and CDR2 (germline): SNHLY, FYNNEI.

At least ten counts were recorded for this clonotype. The chain has TRBV3-1 and TRBJ1-5; D remains unclear. Germline-derived CDR1 and CDR2 are LGHDT and YNNKEL (reference sequence). The CDR3 consists of 13 residues. Trimming took off 4 bases at V and 5 bases at J, with 9 bases between the two ends. Here the CDR3 reads CASSPGLDQPQHF. CDR3 coding DNA: TGTGCCAGCAGCCCGGGTCTTGATCAGCCCCAGCATTTT.

V and J are TRBV27 and TRBJ2-1, with no clear D. V was trimmed by 5 bases and J by 3 bases, leaving 11 bases between them. Per the germline V gene, CDR1 is MNHEY and CDR2 is SMNVEV (reference sequence). The CDR3 has 14 amino acids. The CDR3 DNA reads TGTGCCAGCAGTACATACTCTAGCTACAATGAGCAGTTCTTC. It encodes CASSTYSSYNEQFF.

This clonotype appeared a few times. The genes are TRBV5-1 and TRBJ2-7, with 7 bases that match TRBD2. The length of the CDR3 is 15 residues. Trimming at V came to 4 bases and at J to 0 bases, leaving 7 bases not matched to a gene. The germline V gene has CDR1 SGHRS and CDR2 YFSETQ. CDR3 protein: CASSLATSASYEQYF. Written as DNA, the CDR3 is TGCGCCAGCAGCCTCGCTACTAGCGCCTCCTACGAGCAGTACTTC.

This clonotype was seen at least ten times. The V gene is TRBV12-3 or TRBV12-4, the J gene TRBJ1-3, with D possibly being TRBD1 (5 bases). CDR3 size: 15 residues. Trimming left V 6 bases short and J 3 bases short, with 15 bases between. In nucleotides, the CDR3 is TGTGCCAGCAGCCCGGTAGGGGAACATGGAAACACCATATATTTT. Amino acid sequence: CASSPVGEHGNTIYF.

In this sample, this clonotype turned up many times. CDR3 amino acids: CASSTTLAGGPVTGELFF. For the CDR3, the DNA is TGCGCCAGCAGCACGACACTAGCGGGAGGGCCCGTCACCGGGGAGCTGTTTTTT. The V gene is TRBV5-1, the J gene TRBJ2-2; 13 nucleotides line up with TRBD2. V shed 4 bases, J shed 4 bases, and the junction held 10 bases outside the gene matches. The CDR3 runs 18 residues. Germline V CDR1 and CDR2: SGHRS, YFSETQ.

This clonotype was observed many times. The chain uses TRBV12-3 or TRBV12-4 and TRBJ2-1, with 9 bases that match TRBD2. Trimming at V came to 5 bases and at J to 7 bases, leaving 12 bases not matched to a gene. This CDR3 contains 16 residues. CDR3 sequence reads: CASSPPLAGERNEQFF. DNA for the CDR3: TGTGCCAGCAGTCCCCCCTTAGCGGGAGAAAGAAATGAGCAGTTCTTC.

This clonotype appeared many times. V gene TRBV12-3 or TRBV12-4 combines with J gene TRBJ2-2; 13 bases agree with TRBD2. The CDR3 totals 16 residues. Germline trimming cut 6 bases from V and 1 base from J; bases unmatched to any gene: 2. CDR3 nucleotide sequence: TGTGCCAGCAGCGGGACTAGCGGGAAGAACACCGGGGAGCTGTTTTTT. Translating gives CASSGTSGKNTGELFF.

This clonotype was picked up a small number of times. The chain combines TRBV7-8 with TRBJ2-3; 11 nucleotides agree with TRBD2. This CDR3 comprises 17 residues. Per the germline V gene, CDR1 is SGHVS and CDR2 is FQNEAQ. V was clipped by 4 bases and J by 3 bases; unmatched bases: 9. Written as DNA, the CDR3 is TGTGCCAGCAGCTCGGTAACCGGGACTAGCGGAACAGATACGCAGTATTTT. Translated: CASSSVTGTSGTDTQYF.

The chain carries TRBV4-3 and TRBJ1-4, with 9 bases that match TRBD1. Trimming removed 6 bases from V and 8 bases from J; junction bases left unmatched: 13. Germline CDR1 and CDR2: LGHNA and YSLEER. The CDR3 covers 16 residues. The CDR3 nucleotides read TGCGCCAGCAGTCCCCGGTTGGGACAGGGTGAGGAAAAACTGTTTTTT. Translated, it gives CASSPRLGQGEEKLFF.

This clonotype was found many times. The J gene is TRBJ2-5, the V gene TRBV4-1, with 14 positions matching TRBD2. J was trimmed by 1 base and V by 0 bases; bases with no gene match: 16. The germline gives CDR1 MGHRA, CDR2 YSYEKL. CDR3 length equals 22 residues. The CDR3 sequence: CASSQEKGVTSGRALRQETQYF. The CDR3 coding sequence is TGCGCCAGCAGCCAAGAGAAAGGGGTGACTAGCGGGAGGGCCCTTCGCCAAGAGACCCAGTACTTC.

This clonotype appeared many times. The CDR3 coding sequence is TGTGCCACCAGCAGAGAACTCCGGGATTATAATGGCTACACCTTC. As protein: CATSRELRDYNGYTF. The chain couples TRBV15 to TRBJ1-2; D not certain. The V end was cut by 0 bases, the J end by 6 bases, with 14 bases between. The length of the CDR3 is 15 residues. Per the germline V gene, CDR1 is LNHNV and CDR2 is YYDKDF (reference sequence).